Listed below are T cell receptor beta chains from one sample, sequenced in a study of cytomegalovirus exposure and HLA in healthy donors. The method was immunoSEQ multiplex PCR; TCRdb's version includes in-frame clones alone and lacks a portion of them. Of roughly 110,000 clones in the sample, about 70% were seen once. The specimen sequenced was PBMCs. These receptors all stem from a woman aged 25-40 years in good health and CMV-seronegative. CDR3s include the opening cysteine and the closing phenylalanine or tryptophan. A D gene is named only where the DNA matches it firmly. Clone size is shown for a subset of rows, as once, few, many or a class of expanded clone.

CDR3: CASRFRGTGGQETQYF
DNA: TGTGCCAGCCGGTTTAGAGGGACAGGGGGCCAAGAGACCCAGTACTTC
V: TRBV27
J: TRBJ2-5
D: TRBD1
size: NA

CDR3: CASSLVGTGHSGNTIYF
DNA: TGTGCCAGCAGCTTGGTAGGGACAGGCCACTCTGGAAACACCATATATTTT
V: TRBV5-6
J: TRBJ1-3
D: TRBD1
size: NA

CDR3: CASSVGQGWYF
DNA: TGTGCCAGTAGTGTTGGACAGGGGTGGTATTTT
V: TRBV19
J: TRBJ2-3
D: TRBD1
size: NA

CDR3: CASSVVGEISYGYTF
DNA: TGTGCCAGCAGCGTAGTCGGGGAAATAAGCTATGGCTACACCTTC
V: TRBV9
J: TRBJ1-2
D: NA
size: NA

CDR3: CAWSRQGPYEQYF
DNA: TGTGCCTGGAGTCGACAGGGACCCTACGAGCAGTACTTC
V: TRBV30
J: TRBJ2-7
D: TRBD1
size: NA

CDR3: CASSLSGIHSNQPQHF
DNA: TGTGCCAGCAGCTTATCGGGGATACATAGCAATCAGCCCCAGCATTTT
V: TRBV7-8
J: TRBJ1-5
D: NA
size: NA

CDR3: CAWSPNQGSSYNSPLHF
DNA: TGTGCCTGGAGCCCTAACCAGGGAAGCTCCTATAATTCACCCCTCCACTTT
V: TRBV30
J: TRBJ1-6
D: NA
size: few

CDR3: CASSLLVPADSKELFF
DNA: TGCGCCAGCAGCTTGCTCGTCCCGGCGGATTCTAAGGAGCTGTTTTTT
V: TRBV5-1
J: TRBJ2-2
D: NA
size: NA

CDR3: CASSWRVNTEAFF
DNA: TGTGCCAGTAGTTGGCGGGTGAACACTGAAGCTTTCTTT
V: TRBV19
J: TRBJ1-1
D: NA
size: NA

CDR3: CASRPRRGEKLFF
DNA: TGTGCCAGCAGGCCACGACGGGGAGAAAAACTGTTTTTT
V: TRBV6-1
J: TRBJ1-4
D: NA
size: NA

CDR3: CASSWQDTDSSPLHF
DNA: TGCGCCAGCAGCTGGCAGGACACTGATTCTTCACCCCTCCACTTT
V: TRBV5-1
J: TRBJ1-6
D: NA
size: NA

CDR3: CASTDSGAVQYNEQFF
DNA: TGTGCCAGCACCGATAGCGGGGCCGTCCAATACAATGAGCAGTTCTTC
V: TRBV28
J: TRBJ2-1
D: TRBD2
size: NA

CDR3: CASGEDDLRGGGYTF
DNA: TGTGCCAGCGGCGAGGACGATTTGCGGGGGGGAGGCTACACCTTC
V: TRBV11-3
J: TRBJ1-2
D: NA
size: NA